This entry lists 25 T cell receptor beta chains sequenced from one sample in a study of identifying expanded T cells in peripheral blood. Sequenced by immunoSEQ multiplex PCR; TCRdb stores in-frame clones only, minus some. The sample includes around 94,000 clones, approximately 88% of them seen just once. Sequenced material: blood. The receptors shown here come from a person aged 18 to 75 in good health.

The chain employs TRBV5-4 and TRBJ2-3; D is unresolved. This CDR3 spans 14 amino acids. Trimming took off 5 bases at V and 4 bases at J, with 14 bases between the two ends. Germline V gives CDR1 SGHNT, CDR2 YYREEE (reference sequence). The CDR3 protein is CASRDGMGADTQYF. The CDR3, as DNA: TGTGCCAGCAGAGACGGTATGGGCGCAGATACGCAGTATTTT.

This chain joins TRBV2 and TRBJ1-1; 7 positions match TRBD1. Germline trimming cut 4 bases from V and 4 bases from J; bases unmatched to any gene: 12. Germline V CDR1 and CDR2: SNHLY, FYNNEI. The CDR3 sequence is 16 residues long. CDR3 nucleotide sequence: TGTGCCAGCAGTGGTGGGCCAGGGGGTTCGGGCACTGAAGCTTTCTTT. This sequence encodes CASSGGPGGSGTEAFF.

V gene TRBV5-1 combines with J gene TRBJ2-3; 8 nucleotides agree with TRBD2. V lost 5 bases to trimming and J lost 6 bases; unmatched junction nucleotides: 5. The germline V gene has CDR1 SGHRS and CDR2 YFSETQ. The CDR3 length is 13 residues. CDR3 coding DNA: TGCGCCAGCAGACGGGGGGGCCCCGATACGCAGTATTTT. Its protein product is CASRRGGPDTQYF. The whole variable domain, remainder taken from reference TRBV5-1 and TRBJ2-3, is KAGVTQTPRYLIKTRGQQVTLSCSPISGHRSVSWYQQTPGQGLQFLFEYFSETQRNKGNFPGRFSGRQFSNSRSEMNVSTLELGDSALYLCASRRGGPDTQYFGPGTRLTVL.

The chain recombines TRBV10-3 with TRBJ2-2, with D tentatively TRBD1 (6 bases). CDR1 and CDR2 from the germline V gene are ENHRY and SYGVKD. The CDR3 consists of 13 residues. Trimming pared 6 bases from V and 4 bases from J, leaving 9 bases between. The CDR3 reads CAIRSDSTGELFF. The DNA of the CDR3 is TGTGCCATCAGATCGGACAGCACCGGGGAGCTGTTTTTT.

This clone turned up a few times. The chain combines TRBV29-1 with TRBJ1-2; D remains unclear. This CDR3 contains 11 residues. Per the germline V gene, CDR1 is SQVTM and CDR2 is ANQGSEA. V was clipped by 7 bases and J by 7 bases, with 13 bases between them. This chain's CDR3 is CSATVGGGYTF. CDR3 nucleotide sequence: TGCAGCGCCACCGTAGGCGGTGGCTACACCTTC.

V usage is TRBV28 and J usage is TRBJ2-7; 14 bases are shared with TRBD2. CDR3 length: 14 amino acids. Germline CDR1 reads MDHEN; CDR2 reads SYDVKM. With 7 bases clipped from V and 5 bases from J, the junction kept 4 bases outside the gene matches. The CDR3 DNA reads as TGTGCCAGCATCCCGACTAGCGGGAGGGACGAGCAGTACTTC. Encoded protein: CASIPTSGRDEQYF. Full variable domain (rest looked up from reference TRBV28 and TRBJ2-7): DVKVTQSSRYLVKRTGEKVFLECVQDMDHENMFWYRQDPGLGLRLIYFSYDVKMKEKGDIPEGYSVSREKKERFSLILESASTNQTSMYLCASIPTSGRDEQYFGPGTRLTVT.

The rearrangement links TRBV4-2 to TRBJ2-3, with D possibly TRBD2 on 6 matching bases. V lost 0 bases to trimming and J lost 8 bases, with 12 bases between them. Germline values: CDR1 LGHNA, CDR2 YNFKEQ. The CDR3 consists of 14 residues. In DNA form, the CDR3 reads TGTGCCAGCAGCCAAGAGGCGGGGCCAGCTACGCAGTATTTT. It codes for CASSQEAGPATQYF.

The gene calls are TRBV29-1 and TRBJ2-1; 8 bases are shared with TRBD1. Germline V lookup: CDR1 SQVTM, CDR2 ANQGSEA. The CDR3 length is 12 residues. Unmatched junction bases numbered 4, after V lost 8 bases and J lost 4 bases. Written as DNA, the CDR3 is TGCAGCTCCCGACAGGGGTACAATGAGCAGTTCTTC. Encoded protein: CSSRQGYNEQFF.

The table lists this clone with a few counts. V and J are TRBV10-3 and TRBJ1-4; a possible D gene is TRBD1 (5 bases). The V gene lost 1 base and the J gene lost 3 bases, with 6 bases spanning the gap. CDR1 is ENHRY and CDR2 is SYGVKD in the germline V gene. This CDR3 has 14 residues. The CDR3 DNA follows: TGTGCCATCAGTGAGTGGGGGGCTAATGAAAAACTGTTTTTT. Amino acid sequence: CAISEWGANEKLFF.

The chain combines TRBV19 with TRBJ2-3; D not resolved. Germline V gives CDR1 LNHDA, CDR2 SQIVND (reference sequence). Trimming removed 6 bases at V and 0 bases at J, with 10 bases between. The CDR3 loop spans 14 amino acids. In nucleotides, the CDR3 is TGTGCCAGTAGATTTCGCACTAGCACAGATACGCAGTATTTT. This codes for CASRFRTSTDTQYF.

This chain joins TRBV5-1 and TRBJ2-5, with 11 bases lining up with TRBD2. The closer fit of TRBJ2-7 to the DNA end suggests the J call may be wrong. This CDR3 contains 15 residues. In germline, CDR1 is SGHRS, CDR2 YFSETQ. As DNA, the CDR3 is TGCGCCAGCAGCAACGCCGGGACTAGCGGCTACGAGCAGTACTTC. Its protein is CASSNAGTSGYEQYF.

The rearrangement links TRBV6-4 to TRBJ1-1; D is uncertain. Germline CDR1 is MRHNA and CDR2 is SNTAGT. The CDR3 loop spans 15 amino acids. Trimming removed 6 bases from V and 0 bases from J, with 14 bases in between. The chain's CDR3 is CASRLEGQLNTEAFF. The CDR3 nucleotides are TGTGCCAGCAGACTCGAAGGGCAGTTGAACACTGAAGCTTTCTTT.

V is TRBV7-2 and J is TRBJ2-7; 9 bases agree with TRBD1. V gave up 5 bases and J gave up 3 bases; unmatched junction bases: 8. The germline gives CDR1 SGHTA, CDR2 FQGNSA. CDR3 length equals 15 residues. The CDR3 DNA sequence: TGTGCCAGCAGCCATAGGGGGACAGGGATCTACGAGCAGTACTTC. Protein: CASSHRGTGIYEQYF.

This clone has only one observation. This chain uses TRBV7-7 with TRBJ1-2; no clear D. With 5 bases removed from V and 7 bases from J, the gap between germline ends came to 14 bases. The germline gives CDR1 SSHAT, CDR2 FNYEAQ (reference sequence). This CDR3 region has 13 residues. The CDR3 coding sequence is TGTGCCAGCAGCCCCCAGCCAGCAGTTGGCTACACCTTC. It specifies CASSPQPAVGYTF.

The chain employs TRBV19 and TRBJ1-5; D is uncertain. The CDR3 covers 13 residues. Per the germline V gene, CDR1 is LNHDA and CDR2 is SQIVND (reference sequence). V was trimmed by 0 bases and J by 9 bases, leaving 9 bases between them. CDR3 sequence: CASSIDRRGPQHF. Written as DNA, the CDR3 is TGTGCCAGTAGTATAGATCGTCGAGGGCCCCAGCATTTT. The complete variable domain, with remaining parts taken from reference TRBV19 and TRBJ1-5, reads DGGITQSPKYLFRKEGQNVTLSCEQNLNHDAMYWYRQDPGQGLRLIYYSQIVNDFQKGDIAEGYSVSREKKESFPLTVTSAQKNPTAFYLCASSIDRRGPQHFGDGTRLSIL.

This clone has more than one count but fewer than ten. CDR3 residues: CASSEARPNTEAFF. For the CDR3, the DNA is TGTGCCAGCAGTGAAGCCCGACCAAACACTGAAGCTTTCTTT. The chain carries TRBV2 and TRBJ1-1; D is ambiguous. CDR1 and CDR2 from the germline V gene are SNHLY and FYNNEI. V dropped 0 bases and J dropped 2 bases, with 7 bases sitting between them. The length of the CDR3 is 14 residues.

CDR3 sequence (DNA): TGTGCCAGCAGTTTCGACAGGGGCACTGAAGCTTTCTTT. Translated, it gives CASSFDRGTEAFF. The chain combines TRBV6-5 with TRBJ1-1; TRBD1 agrees at 8 bases. Germline V gene data show CDR1 as MNHEY and CDR2 as SVGAGI. The V and J ends lost 4 bases and 4 bases, in that order; junction bases with no gene match: 2. The CDR3 has 13 residues.

The chain recombines TRBV19 with TRBJ1-1, with 7 nucleotides matching TRBD1. V was clipped by 5 bases and J by 0 bases; unmatched bases: 12. The length of the CDR3 is 17 residues. The germline gives CDR1 LNHDA, CDR2 SQIVND (reference sequence). In DNA form, the CDR3 reads TGTGCCAGTAGTCTCCGACGGGACAGACCTATGAACACTGAAGCTTTCTTT. The encoded protein is CASSLRRDRPMNTEAFF.

The chain links TRBV10-2 to TRBJ2-3; 8 bases line up with TRBD1. V gave up 2 bases and J gave up 6 bases; unmatched junction bases: 4. This CDR3 comprises 14 residues. Germline assignment: CDR1 WSHSY and CDR2 SAAADI. The CDR3 here is CASSEQGAEDTQYF. CDR3 DNA sequence: TGCGCCAGCAGTGAGCAGGGGGCAGAGGATACGCAGTATTTT.

The CDR3 nucleotides read TGTGCCTGGAGTCTTCCCGGGACTAGCGGGTTCGAGCAGTACTTC. Translating it yields CAWSLPGTSGFEQYF. The chain combines TRBV30 with TRBJ2-7, with 12 bases lining up with TRBD2. CDR3 length: 15 residues. The germline V gene encodes CDR1 GTSNPN and CDR2 SVGIG (reference sequence). After removal of 2 bases from V and 6 bases from J, the junction contained 8 bases not matched to a gene. The full variable domain, its missing parts supplied by reference TRBV30 and TRBJ2-7, is SQTIHQWPATLVQPVGSPLSLECTVEGTSNPNLYWYRQAAGRGLQLLFYSVGIGQISSEVPQNLSASRPQDRQFILSSKKLLLSDSGFYLCAWSLPGTSGFEQYFGPGTRLTVT.

This chain connects TRBV4-1 to TRBJ2-1; 11 bases match TRBD2. There are 15 residues in the CDR3. Germline assignment: CDR1 MGHRA and CDR2 YSYEKL. The junction had 5 bases not matched to a gene; V was cut back by 5 bases and J by 5 bases. The CDR3 is CASSIRLAGNNEQFF. CDR3 sequence (DNA): TGCGCCAGCAGCATAAGACTAGCGGGGAACAATGAGCAGTTCTTC.

V is TRBV6-5 and J is TRBJ2-1; 8 bases are shared with TRBD2. The CDR3 spans 14 residues. Germline-derived CDR1 and CDR2 are MNHEY and SVGAGI. V shed 5 bases, J shed 7 bases, and the junction held 7 bases outside the gene matches. The chain's CDR3 is CASSVTGGPNEQFF. The CDR3 DNA follows: TGTGCCAGCAGTGTTACGGGGGGGCCGAATGAGCAGTTCTTC.

Concerning this clone itself: At one end the junction does not follow the germline gene, possibly because of a read error. The rearrangement links TRBV10-3 to TRBJ2-3, with TRBD2 matching 11 bases. Germline V gene data show CDR1 as ENHRY and CDR2 as SYGVKD. This CDR3 has 16 residues. This CDR3 is CAISEPGLLAGASGIF. CDR3 bases: TGTGCCATCAGTGAGCCCGGTCTACTAGCGGGGGCTTCGGGGATTTTT.

The chain uses TRBV10-1 and TRBJ1-1; D remains ambiguous. Germline values: CDR1 WNHNN, CDR2 SYGVQD (reference sequence). V was trimmed by 11 bases and J by 6 bases, leaving 7 bases between them. There are 9 residues in the CDR3. In DNA, the CDR3 is TGCGCCTCCGACCCTGAAGCTTTCTTT. It is translated as CASDPEAFF.

V usage is TRBV7-2 and J usage is TRBJ2-5; perhaps TRBD2 as D (5 bases). Between the trimmed V and J ends, which lost 3 bases and 1 base, there was a span of 9 bases. Germline CDR1 and CDR2: SGHTA and FQGNSA. This CDR3 contains 14 residues. CDR3 DNA: TGTGCCAGCAGCTTTCTAGGGAGCCAAGAGACCCAGTACTTC. The encoded protein is CASSFLGSQETQYF.